The rows below give T cell receptor beta chains drawn from one sample of a study of blood T cells in healthy people across ages. TCRdb re-called the 5' RACE reads with MiXCR, one entry per CDR3 protein. The sample has 1,500,000 or so distinct CDR3 sequences, approximately 59% seen once. Sequences were obtained from blood. Receptor source: a man between 18 and 35 years old in good health. The CDR3 runs from the conserved cysteine through the conserved F or W. The order of the fields is V gene, D gene, CDR3 length, clone size, J gene, CDR3 protein, CDR3 DNA. D genes are given only for firm matches. Not every row has a clone size; where given, it reads once, few, many or a size class.

>TRBV3-1|.|16|.|TRBJ2-7
CASSPFLAPLPYEQYF
TGTGCCAGCAGCCCCTTTTTGGCTCCATTACCCTACGAGCAGTACTTC
>TRBV29-1|TRBD2|14|.|TRBJ2-1
CSVVAGRSYNEQFF
TGCAGCGTTGTAGCGGGCCGCTCCTACAATGAGCAGTTCTTC
>TRBV24-1|.|14|.|TRBJ2-7
CATSDSASSYEQYF
TGTGCCACCAGTGATTCCGCGAGCTCCTACGAGCAGTACTTC
>TRBV20-1|TRBD1|15|.|TRBJ2-3
CSARGQGAPADTQYF
TGCAGTGCTCGTGGGCAGGGGGCGCCGGCAGATACGCAGTATTTT
>TRBV4-1|.|15|many|TRBJ2-7
CASSQDDSSSYEQYF
TGCGCCAGCAGCCAAGATGACAGCTCCTCCTACGAGCAGTACTTC
>TRBV21-1|.|14|.|TRBJ1-1
CAPLTERTNTEAFF
TGTGCCCCCTTAACGGAACGGACGAACACTGAAGCTTTCTTT
>TRBV2|TRBD2|14|.|TRBJ2-3
CASIWRGSTDTQYF
TGTGCCAGCATCTGGCGGGGGAGCACAGATACGCAGTATTTT
>TRBV7-6|TRBD2|18|.|TRBJ2-4
CASSLARSTTSRVEGQYF
TGTGCCAGCAGCTTAGCGAGGTCCACGACTAGCAGGGTGGAGGGGCAGTACTTC
>TRBV12-3/TRBV12-4|TRBD2|15|few|TRBJ2-1
CASSTRDYFPSEQFF
TGTGCCAGCAGCACCCGGGACTATTTCCCCTCGGAGCAGTTCTTC
>TRBV7-2|TRBD1|17|once|TRBJ2-7
CASSSPRTGGPPHEQYF
TGTGCCAGCAGCTCCCCCCGGACAGGGGGTCCTCCTCACGAGCAGTACTTC
>TRBV29-1|TRBD1|13|.|TRBJ1-3
CSVRDRSGNTIYF
TGCAGCGTTAGGGACAGGTCTGGAAACACCATATATTTT
>TRBV20-1|.|16|.|TRBJ2-7
CSARRGLPLSSYEQYF
TGCAGTGCTAGAAGGGGCCTCCCACTAAGCTCCTACGAGCAGTACTTC
>TRBV9|TRBD1|14|.|TRBJ2-7
CASSPWTGAYEQYF
TGTGCCAGCAGCCCGTGGACAGGGGCGTACGAGCAGTACTTC
>TRBV29-1|TRBD2|12|few|TRBJ2-7
CSGETSSHEQYF
TGCAGCGGGGAGACTAGCTCCCACGAGCAGTACTTC
>TRBV7-2|.|15|few|TRBJ2-3
CASSLVLGPTDTQYF
TGTGCCAGCAGCTTAGTTTTGGGGCCCACAGATACGCAGTATTTT
>TRBV5-5|.|14|.|TRBJ1-4
CASSLDDRGIGLFF
TGTGCCAGCAGCTTGGACGACCGCGGAATTGGACTGTTTTTT
>TRBV2|.|13|few|TRBJ2-1
CASPGELTNEQFF
TGTGCCAGCCCGGGGGAACTAACCAATGAGCAGTTCTTC
>TRBV14|.|13|.|TRBJ2-3
CASSQTCTDTQYF
TGTGCCAGCAGCCAGACCTGCACAGATACGCAGTATTTT
>TRBV29-1|.|13|few|TRBJ2-7
CSVERDSSYEQYF
TGCAGCGTTGAGCGGGACAGTTCCTACGAGCAGTACTTC
>TRBV24-1|TRBD1|18|few|TRBJ2-2
CATSEPRPGQGNTGELFF
TGTGCCACCAGTGAACCACGGCCGGGACAGGGGAACACCGGGGAGCTGTTTTTT
>TRBV6-5|TRBD1|16|few|TRBJ1-2
CASSYSGQGMNYGYTF
TGTGCCAGCAGTTACTCCGGACAGGGTATGAATTATGGCTACACCTTC
>TRBV29-1|.|13|.|TRBJ2-3
CSVDLGNTDTQYF
TGCAGCGTTGACCTGGGAAACACAGATACGCAGTATTTT
>TRBV20-1|TRBD2|16|.|TRBJ2-7
CSAGGLAGDQTGEQYF
TGCAGTGCTGGTGGACTAGCGGGAGACCAAACGGGTGAGCAGTACTTC
>TRBV28|.|16|few|TRBJ2-6
CASSLGRVAGANVLTF
TGTGCCAGCAGTTTAGGGCGGGTGGCTGGGGCCAACGTCCTGACTTTC
>TRBV4-3|.|15|once|TRBJ2-5
CASSQDDRTQETQYF
TGCGCCAGCAGCCAAGATGACAGGACCCAAGAGACCCAGTACTTC
>TRBV4-3|.|11|.|TRBJ2-1
CASSHFNEQFF
TGCGCCAGCAGCCATTTCAATGAGCAGTTCTTC
>TRBV27|.|13|many|TRBJ2-7
CASSPGAAYEQYF
TGTGCCAGCAGCCCTGGGGCGGCCTACGAGCAGTACTTC
>TRBV4-3|.|15|.|TRBJ2-1
CASSQVGVFYNEQFF
TGCGCCAGCAGCCAAGTTGGAGTCTTTTACAATGAGCAGTTCTTC
>TRBV3-1|.|15|.|TRBJ1-5
CASSQGVKSNQPQHF
TGTGCCAGCAGCCAAGGTGTAAAGAGCAATCAGCCCCAGCATTTT
>TRBV2|.|13|.|TRBJ2-3
CASSEMGSDTQYF
TGTGCCAGCAGTGAAATGGGGTCAGATACGCAGTATTTT
>TRBV7-9|.|13|.|TRBJ1-2
CASSLTLTNGYTF
TGTGCCAGCAGCCTGACATTAACTAACGGCTACACCTTC
>TRBV5-1|.|14|.|TRBJ1-4
CASSTTGQDEKLFF
TGCGCCAGCAGTACGACTGGGCAGGATGAAAAACTGTTTTTT
>TRBV7-2|.|13|.|TRBJ2-7
CASSSRTRYEQYF
TGTGCCAGCAGCTCTCGAACACGCTACGAGCAGTACTTC
>TRBV6-6|.|13|.|TRBJ2-7
CASSRGEGYEQYF
TGTGCCAGCAGCAGGGGAGAGGGCTACGAGCAGTACTTC
>TRBV27|.|15|.|TRBJ2-1
CASSTPGLEINEQFF
TGTGCCAGCAGTACCCCCGGGTTAGAAATTAATGAGCAGTTCTTC
>TRBV4-1|.|16|once|TRBJ2-7
CASSSQPSPSSYEQYF
TGCGCCAGCAGCTCACAGCCGAGCCCGAGCTCCTACGAGCAGTACTTC
>TRBV29-1|.|14|.|TRBJ1-1
CSAGGGEAVTEAFF
TGCAGCGCTGGGGGTGGAGAGGCGGTCACTGAAGCTTTCTTT
>TRBV5-1|.|16|once|TRBJ2-7
CASSLGGGLRSYEQYF
TGCGCCAGCAGCTTGGGGGGGGGGCTAAGATCCTACGAGCAGTACTTC
>TRBV2|TRBD1|15|few|TRBJ2-5
CASSLTGGNQETQYF
TGTGCCAGCAGTTTGACAGGGGGTAACCAAGAGACCCAGTACTTC
>TRBV5-1|TRBD1|15|few|TRBJ1-2
CASSLGRTGVFGYTF
TGCGCCAGCAGCTTGGGACGTACAGGGGTCTTTGGCTACACCTTC
>TRBV4-1|TRBD1|14|.|TRBJ2-7
CASSPGQLYGEQYF
TGCGCCAGCAGCCCGGGACAGCTTTATGGCGAGCAGTACTTC
>TRBV29-1|.|16|.|TRBJ2-7
CSVARLPDKSPYEQYF
TGCAGCGTTGCAAGACTTCCGGACAAATCCCCCTACGAGCAGTACTTC
>TRBV12-3/TRBV12-4|.|13|few|TRBJ1-1
CASSLGLDTEAFF
TGTGCCAGCAGTTTAGGATTGGACACTGAAGCTTTCTTT
>TRBV20-1|.|12|few|TRBJ2-7
CSASGNECEQYF
TGCAGTGCTAGCGGGAACGAATGCGAGCAGTACTTC
>TRBV20-1|TRBD2|15|.|TRBJ2-3
CSASLVGRPTDTQYF
TGCAGTGCTAGCTTGGTCGGGAGGCCCACAGATACGCAGTATTTT
>TRBV20-1|.|15|.|TRBJ1-5
CSANRVRGENQPQHF
TGCAGTGCTAACAGGGTCCGCGGGGAAAATCAGCCCCAGCATTTT
>TRBV20-1|.|13|.|TRBJ1-4
CSAESGADEKLFF
TGCAGTGCGGAATCAGGGGCGGATGAAAAACTGTTTTTT
>TRBV19|.|14|few|TRBJ2-2
CASSTGQNTGELFF
TGTGCCAGTAGCACGGGACAGAACACCGGGGAGCTGTTTTTT
>TRBV12-3/TRBV12-4|.|14|few|TRBJ2-5
CASSLVIARETQYF
TGTGCCAGCAGTTTGGTGATAGCCAGAGAGACCCAGTACTTC
>TRBV6-4|TRBD1|14|few|TRBJ1-5
CASSDSRGPQPQHF
TGTGCCAGCAGTGATTCAAGGGGGCCTCAGCCCCAGCATTTT
>TRBV20-1|.|11|.|TRBJ2-1
CSAGTGKEQFF
TGCAGTGCTGGGACTGGCAAAGAGCAGTTCTTC
>TRBV6-5|.|14|.|TRBJ2-2
CASSPSTYTGELFF
TGTGCCAGCAGCCCAAGTACATACACCGGGGAGCTGTTTTTT
>TRBV20-1|.|10|few|TRBJ2-7
CSATWNEQYF
TGCAGTGCTACCTGGAACGAGCAGTACTTC
>TRBV7-2|.|16|.|TRBJ2-2
CASTRSGGSNTGELFF
TGTGCCAGCACCCGGTCCGGAGGGTCTAACACCGGGGAGCTGTTTTTT